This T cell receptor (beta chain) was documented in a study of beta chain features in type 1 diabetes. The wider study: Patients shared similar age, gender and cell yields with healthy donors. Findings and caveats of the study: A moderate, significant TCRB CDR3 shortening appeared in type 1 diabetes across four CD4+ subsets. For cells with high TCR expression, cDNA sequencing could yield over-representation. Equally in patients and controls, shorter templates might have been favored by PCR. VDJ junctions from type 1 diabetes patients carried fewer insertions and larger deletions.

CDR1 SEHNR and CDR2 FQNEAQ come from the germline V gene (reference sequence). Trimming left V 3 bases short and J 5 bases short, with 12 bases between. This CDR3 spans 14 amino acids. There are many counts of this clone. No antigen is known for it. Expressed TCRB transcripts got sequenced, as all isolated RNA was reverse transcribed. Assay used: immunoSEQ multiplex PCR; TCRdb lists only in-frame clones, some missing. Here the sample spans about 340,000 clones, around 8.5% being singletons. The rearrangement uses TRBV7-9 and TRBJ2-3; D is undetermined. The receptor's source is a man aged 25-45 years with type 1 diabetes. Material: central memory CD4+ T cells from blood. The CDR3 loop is CASSFEPRGDTQYF. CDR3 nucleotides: TGTGCCAGCAGCTTTGAACCGAGAGGAGATACGCAGTATTTT.